Shown below are 28 T cell receptor beta chains from a single sample sequenced in a study of cytomegalovirus exposure and HLA in healthy donors. It was with 60 Vbeta and 13 Jbeta primers that the PCR ran. Sequencing was performed with immunoSEQ multiplex PCR; in TCRdb, only in-frame clones are kept and a portion is missing. The repertoire holds approximately 170,000 clones, with about 80% as singletons. Sequencing used PBMCs. The receptors stem from a man in his late teens or twenties in good health and CMV-seropositive.

The rearrangement links TRBV27 to TRBJ2-5, with D maybe TRBD1 (5 bases). V was shortened by 2 bases and J by 2 bases, with 9 bases between the two germline ends. This CDR3 has 14 residues. Germline assignment: CDR1 MNHEY and CDR2 SMNVEV (reference sequence). CDR3 sequence reads: CASSLRAGQETQYF. CDR3 nucleotide sequence: TGTGCCAGCAGTTTAAGGGCAGGGCAAGAGACCCAGTACTTC.

CDR3 nucleotides: TGTGCCAGCAGCTCGGGGATGGAGGAGACCCAGTACTTC. It is translated as CASSSGMEETQYF. The chain carries TRBV5-5 and TRBJ2-5; the D gene is possibly TRBD2 (5 bases). The CDR3 is made up of 13 amino acids. The V end lost 3 bases, the J end lost 5 bases, and 11 bases lay between the germline ends. Germline CDR1 SGHKS, CDR2 YYEKEE (reference sequence).

This clone was counted a single time. This chain uses TRBV6-6 with TRBJ1-1; 9 bases match TRBD1. The CDR3 loop spans 14 amino acids. Germline trimming cut 6 bases from V and 0 bases from J; bases unmatched to any gene: 2. CDR1 MNHNY and CDR2 SVGAGI come from the germline V gene (reference sequence). For the CDR3, the DNA is TGTGCCAGCAGAGACAGGGGGGTGAACACTGAAGCTTTCTTT. Protein sequence: CASRDRGVNTEAFF.

This clone came up a few times. The chain employs TRBV28 and TRBJ1-1; possible D gene TRBD1, 5 bases. Looked up from germline, CDR1 is MDHEN and CDR2 is SYDVKM. Trimming left V 4 bases short and J 11 bases short, with 14 bases between. The length of the CDR3 is 12 residues. CDR3 sequence reads: CASSSGHEFAFF. For the CDR3, the DNA is TGTGCCAGCAGTTCAGGACACGAATTTGCTTTCTTT.

The chain links TRBV7-2 to TRBJ1-1; the D gene is possibly TRBD1 (5 bases). This CDR3 is 15 amino acids long. V was pared by 3 bases and J by 1 base, with 12 bases between. In germline, CDR1 is SGHTA, CDR2 FQGNSA. DNA for the CDR3: TGTGCCAGCAGCTTCCGGTCCCAGGGGAACACTGAAGCTTTCTTT. This gives the protein CASSFRSQGNTEAFF.

J is TRBJ1-5 and V is TRBV30, with D maybe TRBD1 (5 bases). The CDR3 loop spans 13 amino acids. V shed 2 bases and J shed 5 bases, with 10 bases lying between them. Germline CDR1 reads GTSNPN; CDR2 reads SVGIG (reference sequence). For the CDR3, the DNA is TGTGCCTGGAGTCTCCAGGGTGATCAGCCCCAGCATTTT. Translation: CAWSLQGDQPQHF.

The rearrangement joins TRBV5-4 to TRBJ1-6; D is possibly TRBD1 (6 bases). The V gene lost 0 bases and the J gene lost 10 bases, with 11 bases spanning the gap. Germline lookup yields CDR1 SGHNT and CDR2 YYREEE (reference sequence). The CDR3 consists of 14 residues. CDR3 loop: CASSLDAGVSPLHF. The DNA of the CDR3 is TGTGCCAGCAGCTTGGACGCAGGGGTGTCACCCCTCCACTTT.

This chain joins TRBV20-1 and TRBJ1-3; 9 positions agree with TRBD1. The V gene's germline CDR1 is DFQATT and CDR2 SNEGSKA (reference sequence). This CDR3 has 11 amino acids. J lost 14 bases, V lost 5 bases, and 7 bases had no gene match. The CDR3 protein is CSACRDRAVYF. The CDR3 DNA sequence: TGCAGTGCTTGCCGGGACAGGGCAGTATATTTT.

This chain links TRBV4-1 with TRBJ2-7; 8 nucleotides agree with TRBD1. The CDR3 contains 15 residues. CDR1 is MGHRA and CDR2 is YSYEKL in the germline V gene. Trimming removed 4 bases from V and 4 bases from J; junction bases left unmatched: 9. CDR3 residues: CASSPRRGLSYEQYF. The CDR3 DNA is TGCGCCAGCAGCCCTCGCAGGGGGCTATCATACGAGCAGTACTTC.

The V call is TRBV27, the J call TRBJ1-2; 9 bases are shared with TRBD1. Germline CDR1 and CDR2: MNHEY and SMNVEV (reference sequence). The CDR3 extends over 15 amino acids. V gave up 2 bases and J gave up 7 bases; unmatched junction bases: 8. CDR3 DNA: TGTGCCAGCAGTTTAAGGCAACAGGGGGCGGGTGGCTACACCTTC. Amino acids: CASSLRQQGAGGYTF.

The chain is built from TRBV28 and TRBJ2-7; 9 nucleotides line up with TRBD2. There are 14 residues in the CDR3. Germline CDR1 reads MDHEN; CDR2 reads SYDVKM. V shed 3 bases, J shed 2 bases, and the junction held 2 bases outside the gene matches. CDR3 in amino acids: CASSLTSGTYEQYF. The CDR3 bases are TGTGCCAGCAGTTTGACTAGCGGCACCTACGAGCAGTACTTC.

The genes are TRBV27 and TRBJ2-7; D is perhaps TRBD1 (6 bases). The CDR3 consists of 13 residues. V lost 5 bases, J lost 0 bases, and 8 bases lay in between. CDR1 MNHEY and CDR2 SMNVEV come from the germline V gene (reference sequence). DNA of the CDR3: TGTGCCAGCAGTCCACAGGGCTCCTACGAGCAGTACTTC. Amino acids: CASSPQGSYEQYF.

This clone was seen only a few times. V gene TRBV18 combines with J gene TRBJ2-7, with no clear D. The V end was cut by 0 bases, the J end by 7 bases, with 16 bases between. The CDR3 extends over 15 amino acids. Germline V CDR1 and CDR2: KGHSH, LQKENI. The CDR3 bases are TGTGCCAGCTCACCACCGTCGACACGACCTCGGGAGCAGTACTTC. Translation gives CASSPPSTRPREQYF.

V usage is TRBV9 and J usage is TRBJ2-7; 8 nucleotides line up with TRBD2. The V gene's germline CDR1 is SGDLS and CDR2 YYNGEE. The CDR3 totals 15 residues. J was trimmed by 3 bases and V by 4 bases; bases with no gene match: 9. The CDR3 sequence is CASSPSSGLIYEQYF. The CDR3 DNA sequence: TGTGCCAGCAGCCCATCTAGCGGGTTAATCTACGAGCAGTACTTC.

The CDR3 is CASSDPRTGKKHEQYF. In DNA, the CDR3 is TGCGCCAGCAGTGACCCCAGGACAGGGAAGAAACACGAGCAGTACTTC. The rearrangement links TRBV10-1 to TRBJ2-7; TRBD1 agrees at 8 bases. Germline CDR1 WNHNN, CDR2 SYGVQD (reference sequence). The junction had 12 bases not matched to a gene; V was cut back by 3 bases and J by 5 bases. The CDR3 is 16 residues long.

This clone was found a few times. This chain joins TRBV6-1 and TRBJ1-2; 9 positions match TRBD1. Germline loops: CDR1 MNHNS, CDR2 SASEGT. The CDR3 is 14 amino acids. V shed 8 bases and J 13 bases; nucleotides not matched to a gene: 17. The CDR3 DNA sequence: TGTGCCAGCCTTGGATATGGGACAGGGTTTTTGTGCACCTTC. This encodes CASLGYGTGFLCTF.

The chain employs TRBV11-1 and TRBJ2-7, with D possibly TRBD1 on 6 matching bases. Germline CDR1 reads SGHAT; CDR2 reads FQDESV (reference sequence). This CDR3 region has 13 residues. V dropped 5 bases and J dropped 1 base, with 9 bases sitting between them. The CDR3 region has the DNA TGTGCCAGCAGCAGACAGGAATCCTACGAGCAGTACTTC. Amino acids: CASSRQESYEQYF.

This chain joins TRBV7-2 and TRBJ2-5; 12 bases fit TRBD2. CDR1 and CDR2 (germline): SGHTA, FQGNSA. V dropped 5 bases and J dropped 5; count of bases not matched to a gene: 6. The CDR3 runs 15 residues. The CDR3 sequence: CASSETSGSDETQYF. For the CDR3, the DNA is TGTGCCAGCAGCGAGACTAGCGGGAGTGATGAGACCCAGTACTTC.

The chain employs TRBV6-5 and TRBJ1-1; 7 bases match TRBD1. The CDR3 contains 13 residues. From germline, CDR1 is MNHEY and CDR2 SVGAGI. V gave up 5 bases and J gave up 4 bases; unmatched junction bases: 4. CDR3 DNA: TGTGCCAGCAGTGCCAACAGGGGCACTGAAGCTTTCTTT. Translated, it gives CASSANRGTEAFF.

This rearrangement joins TRBV12-5 to TRBJ2-5; 7 bases are shared with TRBD2. The V and J ends lost 4 bases and 4 bases, in that order; junction bases with no gene match: 15. CDR1 is LGHNT, CDR2 FRNRAP, per germline. This CDR3 is 17 amino acids long. The CDR3 coding sequence is TGTGCTAGTGGTTCGGCAGAGACGGGACGGGGGGTAGAGACCCAGTACTTC. Encoded protein: CASGSAETGRGVETQYF.

Here the CDR3 DNA reads TGTGCCAGCAGAGAAAGACAGGCCTATGGCTACACCTTC. It specifies CASRERQAYGYTF. The chain is built from TRBV6-5 and TRBJ1-2; tentatively, D is TRBD1 (6 bases). The ends were cut back, 6 bases at V and 4 bases at J, with 12 bases in the middle. Germline CDR1 MNHEY, CDR2 SVGAGI. The CDR3 is 13 amino acids.

This chain uses TRBV15 with TRBJ1-4; perhaps TRBD1 as D (5 bases). Germline V lookup: CDR1 LNHNV, CDR2 YYDKDF (reference sequence). V shed 0 bases and J shed 7 bases, with 12 bases lying between them. The CDR3 runs 15 residues. The CDR3 DNA follows: TGTGCCACCAGCAGAGATCTTGGGGCTGGTGAAAAACTGTTTTTT. Encoded protein: CATSRDLGAGEKLFF. Complete variable domain (other parts from reference TRBV15 and TRBJ1-4): DAMVIQNPRYQVTQFGKPVTLSCSQTLNHNVMYWYQQKSSQAPKLLFHYYDKDFNNEADTPDNFQSRRPNTSFCFLDIRSPGLGDTAMYLCATSRDLGAGEKLFFGSGTQLSVL.

CDR3 protein: CASSFVGNTEAFF. The CDR3, as DNA: TGTGCCAGCAGCTTTGTCGGGAACACTGAAGCTTTCTTT. This chain connects TRBV5-6 to TRBJ1-1; D unresolved. V lost 2 bases to trimming and J lost 1 base, with 6 bases between them. The CDR3 consists of 13 residues. Germline values: CDR1 SGHDT, CDR2 YYEEEE.

Regarding this clone: The CDR3 ends on some other residue instead of the conserved phenylalanine or tryptophan, so this is likely a read error. The CDR3 is CASSQGYNSPLHL. As DNA, the CDR3 is TGTGCCAGTTCGCAGGGGTATAATTCACCCCTCCACCTT. The chain links TRBV6-5 to TRBJ1-6, with D perhaps matching TRBD1 (6 bases). Trimming pared 9 bases from V and 4 bases from J, leaving 10 bases between. The length of the CDR3 is 13 residues. From germline, CDR1 is MNHEY and CDR2 SVGAGI.

This clone was recorded a few times. The chain combines TRBV5-5 with TRBJ2-7; TRBD1 matches 10 bases. J was trimmed by 5 bases and V by 4 bases; bases with no gene match: 12. The germline V gene has CDR1 SGHKS and CDR2 YYEKEE (reference sequence). This CDR3 is built from 16 residues. The CDR3 DNA reads TGTGCCAGCAGCCCCCTACCGGGACAGGGGTTCCACGAGCAGTACTTC. It translates to CASSPLPGQGFHEQYF.

In nucleotides, the CDR3 is TGTGCCAGCAGCTTAGCAGGGACAACGGATACGCAGTATTTT. The encoded protein is CASSLAGTTDTQYF. The chain links TRBV11-2 to TRBJ2-3; weak D call: TRBD1 (6 bases). This CDR3 is 14 amino acids long. The V gene lost 1 base and the J gene lost 6 bases, with 11 bases spanning the gap. Looked up from germline, CDR1 is SGHAT and CDR2 is FQNNGV.

The rearrangement links TRBV6-6 to TRBJ2-5, with 10 bases lining up with TRBD1. V dropped 6 bases and J dropped 0; count of bases not matched to a gene: 4. Germline-derived CDR1 and CDR2 are MNHNY and SVGAGI (reference sequence). This CDR3 is built from 15 residues. Here the CDR3 reads CASRPGQGNQETQYF. The CDR3 nucleotides are TGTGCCAGCAGACCGGGACAGGGGAACCAAGAGACCCAGTACTTC.

For the CDR3, the DNA is TGCGCCAGCAGCTTTTACTCAGGGTCGGGGCAGTTCTTC. Its translation is CASSFYSGSGQFF. V is TRBV5-1 and J is TRBJ2-1; D may be TRBD1 (5 bases). The V gene lost 2 bases and the J gene lost 12 bases, with 15 bases spanning the gap. Looked up from germline, CDR1 is SGHRS and CDR2 is YFSETQ. The CDR3 spans 13 residues.